This T cell receptor beta chain emerged from a study of blood T cell dynamics during melanoma immunotherapy. About the study: Metastatic melanoma patients received first-line pembrolizumab or nivolumab plus ipilimumab.

DNA loading was fixed at 350 ng for all bulk PBMC samples. The protocol was immunoSEQ multiplex PCR, while the TCRdb copy is restricted to in-frame clones and leaves out a portion. This table has approximately 15,000 clones, over 65% appearing once. Whole-study results and caveats: Unlike progressors, later disease-control patients had W3 repertoires gaining clonality or diversity. The study could not tell melanoma-specific clones from general immune activation.

On this clone: The antigen remains unidentified.

The CDR3 length is 14 residues. Germline V gives CDR1 WNHNN, CDR2 SYGVQD (reference sequence). The ends lost 6 bases at V and 7 bases at J; junction bases unmatched: 10. Documented time point: pre-treatment baseline. This clonotype was obtained from a human donor with melanoma. The sequencing used blood, collected from a patient treated with checkpoint blockade. The chain carries TRBV10-1 and TRBJ2-7, with 9 bases identical to TRBD1. The CDR3 protein is CASSHGTGRGEQYF. For the CDR3, the DNA is TGCGCCAGCAGCCACGGGACAGGGCGAGGAGAGCAGTACTTC.